The 28 T cell receptor beta chains below all came from one sample that was sequenced in a study of shared clonotypes between healthy human individuals. Profiling relied on immunoSEQ multiplex PCR, and the TCRdb table lists in-frame clones only, not all of them. The sample shows some 1 million clones, about 80% of them seen only once. Sequencing used memory CD4+ T cells sorted from blood. Subset in this sample: CD45RA-negative fraction. These receptors all stem from a man aged 18-30 years in good health.

This clone was observed at least ten times. This sequence joins TRBV30 and TRBJ2-5; 7 bases match TRBD1. The germline V gene encodes CDR1 GTSNPN and CDR2 SVGIG (reference sequence). CDR3 length: 15 amino acids. J gave up 2 bases and V 4 bases, and 10 bases lay outside the gene matches. CDR3 sequence: CAWTRGTVSQETQYF. The CDR3 DNA sequence: TGTGCCTGGACCAGGGGGACAGTCTCTCAAGAGACCCAGTACTTC.

This clone was picked up one time. The chain employs TRBV4-1 and TRBJ1-5; no reliable D call. This CDR3 has 13 amino acids. CDR1 is MGHRA and CDR2 is YSYEKL in the germline V gene. The V gene lost 0 bases and the J gene lost 7 bases, with 7 bases spanning the gap. The CDR3 bases are TGCGCCAGCAGCCAAGAGGGAGGGCAGCCCCAGCATTTT. Encoded protein: CASSQEGGQPQHF.

The chain has TRBV15 and TRBJ2-1, with 10 bases fitting TRBD2. V lost 8 bases and J lost 8; bases outside the gene matches: 6. Germline values: CDR1 LNHNV, CDR2 YYDKDF (reference sequence). This CDR3 has 13 amino acids. CDR3 sequence (DNA): TGTGCCACCCGAGCGGGGGGGCTTCATGAGCAGTTCTTC. Translating gives CATRAGGLHEQFF.

This chain uses TRBV9 with TRBJ1-1, with TRBD1 matching 8 bases. CDR1 SGDLS and CDR2 YYNGEE come from the germline V gene. The ends lost 0 bases at V and 11 bases at J; junction bases unmatched: 9. The CDR3 consists of 14 residues. CDR3 sequence reads: CASSVVDGQGTAFF. CDR3 DNA sequence: TGTGCCAGCAGCGTAGTCGACGGACAGGGTACGGCTTTCTTT. Based on the CDR3 plus reference TRBV9 and TRBJ1-1, the full variable domain is DSGVTQTPKHLITATGQRVTLRCSPRSGDLSVYWYQQSLDQGLQFLIQYYNGEERAKGNILERFSAQQFPDLHSELNLSSLELGDSALYFCASSVVDGQGTAFFGQGTRLTVV.

This clone showed up just once. The V call is TRBV5-1, the J call TRBJ1-2, with D unresolved. This CDR3 comprises 12 residues. In germline, CDR1 is SGHRS, CDR2 YFSETQ. Trimming took off 4 bases at V and 3 bases at J, with 7 bases between the two ends. The CDR3 protein is CASSQADYGYTF. The DNA for the CDR3 is TGCGCCAGCAGCCAGGCCGACTATGGCTACACCTTC.

This chain links TRBV5-1 with TRBJ1-2, with 7 bases aligning to TRBD1. Germline V CDR1 and CDR2: SGHRS, YFSETQ. The CDR3 consists of 15 residues. J lost 8 bases, V lost 0 bases, and 10 bases had no gene match. The CDR3 region has the DNA TGCGCCAGCAGCTTGGAGGCCAAGGGGGCTAGCGGCTACACCTTC. Amino acids: CASSLEAKGASGYTF.

This clone was counted a few times. The identical CDR3 is also encoded by other nucleotide sequences in the sample. This chain uses TRBV5-1 with TRBJ1-3; D uncertain. Germline loops: CDR1 SGHRS, CDR2 YFSETQ. Trimming pared 0 bases from V and 0 bases from J, leaving 7 bases between. CDR3 length: 15 residues. The CDR3 bases are TGCGCCAGCAGCTTGGATGGGAGCTCTGGAAACACCATATATTTT. Protein sequence: CASSLDGSSGNTIYF.

The chain couples TRBV5-1 to TRBJ2-3; 7 bases fit TRBD1. The germline gives CDR1 SGHRS, CDR2 YFSETQ. Germline trimming cut 5 bases from V and 2 bases from J; bases unmatched to any gene: 11. The CDR3 sequence is 16 residues long. DNA of the CDR3: TGCGCCAGCAGGAGAGACAGGGACGGGGCCACAGATACGCAGTATTTT. Amino acid sequence: CASRRDRDGATDTQYF.

This clone was observed a handful of times. This same CDR3 is encoded by further DNA sequences in the sample. The rearrangement joins TRBV10-3 to TRBJ1-6; 8 bases align to TRBD1. Germline V CDR1 and CDR2: ENHRY, SYGVKD. This CDR3 has 13 residues. V gave up 6 bases and J gave up 7 bases; unmatched junction bases: 2. This CDR3 is CAISGQGNSPLHF. The CDR3 nucleotides are TGTGCCATCAGCGGACAGGGCAATTCACCCCTCCACTTT.

The chain is built from TRBV5-5 and TRBJ2-3, with D uncertain. V dropped 4 bases and J dropped 2 bases, with 5 bases sitting between them. Germline loops: CDR1 SGHKS, CDR2 YYEKEE (reference sequence). This CDR3 is 12 amino acids long. In DNA form, the CDR3 reads TGTGCCAGCAGCACCTACACAGATACGCAGTATTTT. Its protein is CASSTYTDTQYF.

The CDR3 region has the DNA TGTGCCAGCAGAACAATCGGGACAGGACAAAACATTCAGTACTTC. It is translated as CASRTIGTGQNIQYF. V is TRBV11-2 and J is TRBJ2-4; TRBD1 agrees at 8 bases. The CDR3 runs to 15 residues. V gave up 6 bases and J gave up 5 bases; unmatched junction bases: 9. Per germline, CDR1 SGHAT and CDR2 FQNNGV.

This chain joins TRBV19 and TRBJ2-2; 11 bases map to TRBD1. Germline trimming cut 2 bases from V and 5 bases from J; bases unmatched to any gene: 7. The germline V gene has CDR1 LNHDA and CDR2 SQIVND (reference sequence). CDR3 length equals 17 residues. Written as DNA, the CDR3 is TGTGCCAGTAGTATACTCGGGACAGGGGGTTTGACCGGGGAGCTGTTTTTT. Amino acid sequence: CASSILGTGGLTGELFF.

This chain connects TRBV10-3 to TRBJ2-5; maybe TRBD1 (5 bases). CDR3 length: 12 residues. Germline assignment: CDR1 ENHRY and CDR2 SYGVKD. The V and J ends lost 8 bases and 5 bases respectively, with 12 bases between them. The CDR3 reads CAIGAYAETQYF. DNA of the CDR3: TGTGCCATCGGGGCGTACGCGGAGACCCAGTACTTC.

The chain uses TRBV7-2 and TRBJ2-7; 8 bases fit TRBD2. This CDR3 spans 15 amino acids. The J segment lost 3 bases and the V segment lost 2 bases, leaving 6 bases of the junction unmatched. CDR1 SGHTA and CDR2 FQGNSA come from the germline V gene. The DNA for the CDR3 is TGTGCCAGCAGCTTAAGCGGGGGACCAAACTACGAGCAGTACTTC. Translation: CASSLSGGPNYEQYF.

V gene TRBV2 combines with J gene TRBJ2-1; 12 bases are a match to TRBD2. The CDR3 has 15 amino acids. Trimming cost V 6 bases and J 4 bases; bases outside gene matches: 4. CDR1 and CDR2 from the germline V gene are SNHLY and FYNNEI. CDR3 sequence: CASRRGLAGYNEQFF. In DNA form, the CDR3 reads TGTGCCAGCAGGAGAGGACTAGCGGGATACAATGAGCAGTTCTTC.

This clone was recorded once. This CDR3 reads CASSLATSSYNEQFF. The CDR3 nucleotides are TGTGCCAGCAGTCTAGCGACCAGCTCCTACAATGAGCAGTTCTTC. This chain links TRBV4-2 with TRBJ2-1; D possibly corresponds to TRBD2 (6 bases). Between the trimmed V and J ends, which lost 6 bases and 0 bases, there was a span of 12 bases. CDR1 is LGHNA, CDR2 YNFKEQ, per germline. This CDR3 comprises 15 residues.

Remarks on this clone: This same CDR3 is encoded by further DNA sequences in the sample. The chain links TRBV18 to TRBJ2-7, with D unresolved. The CDR3 is made up of 13 amino acids. V lost 2 bases, J lost 4 bases, and 9 bases lay in between. CDR1 and CDR2 (germline): KGHSH, LQKENI. The CDR3 nucleotides are TGTGCCAGCTCACCAGGGGTCGGGTACGAGCAGTACTTC. It specifies CASSPGVGYEQYF.

The genes are TRBV7-9 and TRBJ2-1; 11 positions agree with TRBD1. The junction had 14 bases not matched to a gene; V was cut back by 3 bases and J by 10 bases. CDR3 length equals 17 residues. CDR1 is SEHNR and CDR2 is FQNEAQ in the germline V gene (reference sequence). The CDR3 reads CASSFPADRGHLNEQFF. The CDR3 nucleotides read TGTGCCAGCAGCTTCCCTGCGGACAGGGGGCATCTCAACGAGCAGTTCTTC.

The chain links TRBV5-6 to TRBJ1-1; 9 bases map to TRBD1. J gave up 3 bases and V 2 bases, and 5 bases lay outside the gene matches. The CDR3 sequence is 15 residues long. Germline V lookup: CDR1 SGHDT, CDR2 YYEEEE. The CDR3 DNA reads TGTGCCAGCAGCTTACAGGGGGCGCGTTACACTGAAGCTTTCTTT. Translation: CASSLQGARYTEAFF.

This clone was observed many times. The gene calls are TRBV27 and TRBJ2-7; a possible D gene is TRBD2 (7 bases). Trimming shortened V by 2 bases and J by 4 bases, and 12 bases separated the two germline ends. The CDR3 consists of 14 residues. Germline loops: CDR1 MNHEY, CDR2 SMNVEV (reference sequence). DNA of the CDR3: TGTGCCAGCAGTTTACGGGGGGCGGCATACGAGCAGTACTTC. It specifies CASSLRGAAYEQYF.

The genes are TRBV4-1 and TRBJ2-7; D gene unclear. Germline values: CDR1 MGHRA, CDR2 YSYEKL. V dropped 1 base and J dropped 0 bases, with 10 bases sitting between them. CDR3 length equals 15 residues. The CDR3 coding sequence is TGCGCCAGCAGCCAAGTAGACACGGGCTCCTACGAGCAGTACTTC. Protein product: CASSQVDTGSYEQYF.

This clone has only one observation. Given a much more abundant clone one base away, this may be a read error. The chain combines TRBV28 with TRBJ1-2; D is ambiguous. Germline CDR1 reads MDHEN; CDR2 reads SYDVKM. V lost 5 bases and J 4 bases, leaving 8 bases between the germline ends. The CDR3 is 12 amino acids. The CDR3 region has the DNA TGTGCCAGCAGTCAGACGGTCTATGGCTACACCTTC. Translating it yields CASSQTVYGYTF.

The V gene is TRBV5-6, the J gene TRBJ1-1, with D tentatively TRBD1 (5 bases). The CDR3 extends over 12 amino acids. Trimming shortened V by 4 bases and J by 7 bases, and 11 bases separated the two germline ends. The germline V gene encodes CDR1 SGHDT and CDR2 YYEEEE. CDR3 sequence: CASSNPGGEAFF. The DNA of the CDR3 is TGTGCCAGCAGCAATCCTGGGGGTGAAGCTTTCTTT.

This chain connects TRBV10-1 to TRBJ1-2; no clear D. Trimming removed 4 bases at V and 5 bases at J, with 11 bases between. This CDR3 has 13 residues. Germline V gene lookup returns CDR1 WNHNN and CDR2 SYGVQD (reference sequence). CDR3 in amino acids: CASSAVGAYGYTF. The CDR3, as DNA: TGCGCCAGCAGTGCCGTAGGCGCGTATGGCTACACCTTC.

There are a few counts of this clone. The chain uses TRBV6-1 and TRBJ2-3, with 11 bases that match TRBD2. Germline CDR1 and CDR2: MNHNS and SASEGT. The CDR3 is made up of 15 amino acids. V lost 3 bases and J lost 5; bases outside the gene matches: 4. Here the CDR3 DNA reads TGTGCCAGCAGTGAGATAGCGGGGGGGCGAGATACGCAGTATTTT. It yields the protein CASSEIAGGRDTQYF.

This CDR3 is CASSRIQGEPGELFF. CDR3 bases: TGTGCCAGCAGTCGGATCCAGGGTGAGCCCGGGGAGCTGTTTTTT. This sequence joins TRBV6-5 and TRBJ2-2, with D possibly TRBD1 on 5 matching bases. Germline V CDR1 and CDR2: MNHEY, SVGAGI. The V end was cut by 5 bases, the J end by 6 bases, with 16 bases between. There are 15 residues in the CDR3.

Comments on this clone: A much larger clone lies a single base off, so this may be a read error. Distinct nucleotide sequences in the sample also encode this CDR3. This chain uses TRBV6-1 with TRBJ2-5; D not resolved. This CDR3 has 10 residues. In germline, CDR1 is MNHNS, CDR2 SASEGT. The CDR3 protein is CASREETQYF. CDR3 bases: TGTGCCAGCAGAGAAGAGACCCAGTACTTC.

The chain has TRBV19 and TRBJ1-1, with a tentative D call TRBD1 (5 bases). The V gene's germline CDR1 is LNHDA and CDR2 SQIVND (reference sequence). CDR3 length: 14 amino acids. With 6 bases removed from V and 5 bases from J, the gap between germline ends came to 16 bases. DNA of the CDR3: TGTGCCAGTAGCCACCGGTCAGGGAGGACTGAAGCTTTCTTT. Amino acid sequence: CASSHRSGRTEAFF.